This T cell receptor beta chain was retrieved from a study of control samples from healthy donors and cancer patients. Sequencing used immunoSEQ multiplex PCR; TCRdb keeps in-frame clones, though not all of them. The table shows around 200,000 clones, with about 93% occurring only once. V lost 4 bases and J lost 1; bases outside the gene matches: 4. In germline, CDR1 is KGHSH, CDR2 LQKENI. The CDR3 sequence is 14 residues long. This TCR was sampled from a man aged 18 to 35 in good health. This sequence joins TRBV18 and TRBJ2-7; TRBD1 matches at 7 bases. Specimen: blood. The CDR3 nucleotides read TGTGCCAGCTCACGGGGACAGAGTTCCTACGAGCAGTACTTC. Translation: CASSRGQSSYEQYF.